Below, 6 T cell receptor beta chains from the same sample are listed, as sequenced in a study of blood T cell repertoires in COVID-19. Here immunoSEQ multiplex PCR was the method, and the copy in TCRdb shows in-frame clones only, minus some. The table has some 370,000 clones, approximately 87% seen once. The sequenced material came from peripheral blood. The source of these receptors is a woman between 25 and 40 years old with COVID-19, enrolled during active disease.

This clone was observed a handful of times. The chain combines TRBV2 with TRBJ1-5, with no clear D. There are 14 residues in the CDR3. CDR1 and CDR2 from the germline V gene are SNHLY and FYNNEI. V lost 10 bases to trimming and J lost 0 bases, with 13 bases between them. Written as DNA, the CDR3 is TGTGCCACCAAAGACAATTATAGCAATCAGCCCCAGCATTTT. It specifies CATKDNYSNQPQHF.

This chain uses TRBV27 with TRBJ2-7; 7 positions match TRBD1. CDR1 is MNHEY, CDR2 SMNVEV, per germline (reference sequence). Unmatched junction bases numbered 4, after V lost 4 bases and J lost 4 bases. CDR3 length equals 13 residues. DNA of the CDR3: TGTGCCAGCAGTTCGGGACAGACGTACGAGCAGTACTTC. Protein sequence: CASSSGQTYEQYF.

This rearrangement joins TRBV15 to TRBJ1-2; D not certain. V lost 0 bases to trimming and J lost 5 bases, with 10 bases between them. There are 14 residues in the CDR3. Germline CDR1 reads LNHNV; CDR2 reads YYDKDF (reference sequence). CDR3 protein: CATSRDRTGYGYTF. The CDR3 DNA follows: TGTGCCACCAGCAGAGATAGGACGGGGTATGGCTACACCTTC.

This chain uses TRBV9 with TRBJ2-7; 9 bases align to TRBD1. The germline V gene has CDR1 SGDLS and CDR2 YYNGEE. Unmatched junction bases numbered 4, after V lost 2 bases and J lost 1 base. This CDR3 spans 15 amino acids. Here the CDR3 DNA reads TGTGCCAGCAGCGTCGCCGGGACAGGGTCCTACGAGCAGTACTTC. As protein: CASSVAGTGSYEQYF.

This clone was recorded only once. The chain links TRBV6-2 or TRBV6-3 to TRBJ2-4, with 7 bases lining up with TRBD1. The CDR3 totals 16 residues. Germline V gives CDR1 MNHEY, CDR2 SVGEGT. The V gene end was trimmed by 4 bases and the J gene end by 0 bases; junction bases not matched to a gene: 6. The CDR3 sequence: CASSLTGTLAKNIQYF. Written as DNA, the CDR3 is TGTGCCAGCAGTTTGACAGGGACCCTAGCCAAAAACATTCAGTACTTC.

This sequence joins TRBV18 and TRBJ1-1, with a tentative D call TRBD1 (5 bases). Trimming took 4 bases from V and 0 from J, leaving 15 bases between them. Germline CDR1 KGHSH, CDR2 LQKENI. The CDR3 covers 16 residues. The CDR3: CASSRSRAGMNTEAFF. CDR3 coding DNA: TGTGCCAGCTCACGGTCCAGGGCGGGGATGAACACTGAAGCTTTCTTT.